This T cell receptor (beta chain) was sequenced during a study of blood T cell repertoires in COVID-19. In the study overall: The samples span acute and convalescent COVID-19 from the United States, Italy and Spain. The analysed material was cDNA or gDNA that came from T cells, B-cell-depleted T cells, or PBMCs.

This CDR3 region has 13 residues. V lost 11 bases and J lost 1, with 11 bases in between. Germline V gene sequence: CDR1 LGHNT, CDR2 FRNRAP. Per the authors' pipeline: The assay estimated nucleated cells by amplifying reference gene primers. TCRdb keeps only in-frame clones here, not all; method: immunoSEQ multiplex PCR. V, J and clone size are taken as reported in that table, and D and trimming were inferred from the DNA itself. The table lists some 260,000 clones, around nine tenths of them singletons, with 1.2% to 1.5% in the top ten. This clonotype was obtained from an elderly man with acute or convalescent COVID-19. This sequence joins TRBV12-5 and TRBJ2-2; possible D gene TRBD1, 7 bases. The source material was peripheral blood. CDR3 DNA sequence: TGTGCTTCCAGGGGGGTGAACACCGGGGAGCTGTTTTTT. Its protein product is CASRGVNTGELFF.